Presented here are 22 T cell receptor beta chains from one specimen sequenced in a study of shared clonotypes between healthy human individuals. Data came from immunoSEQ multiplex PCR; TCRdb stores just in-frame clones and leaves some out. The sample includes hundreds of thousands of clones, approximately 96% of them seen just once. Positively selected for CCR7, the CD45RO-negative cells used as naive CD8 cells excluded terminally differentiated effector memory CD45RA+ cells. The specimen was naive CD8+ T cells sorted from blood. The receptors here all came from a woman between 25 and 40 years old in good health.

The chain combines TRBV14 with TRBJ2-7; possibly TRBD1 or TRBD2 for D (5 bases each). V gave up 2 bases and J gave up 4 bases, with 15 bases separating them. The CDR3 runs to 15 residues. Per the germline V gene, CDR1 is SGHDN and CDR2 is FVKESK. The CDR3 region has the DNA TGTGCCAGCAGCCAATTGGGGGAAATGGTATACGAGCAGTACTTC. This encodes CASSQLGEMVYEQYF.

V usage is TRBV5-1 and J usage is TRBJ2-3; D gene ambiguous. Germline V gene lookup returns CDR1 SGHRS and CDR2 YFSETQ. The CDR3 loop spans 14 amino acids. V was cut by 3 bases and J by 1 base, with 9 bases left in between. For the CDR3, the DNA is TGCGCCAGCAGCTCCTCGATCGGCACAGATACGCAGTATTTT. Translation: CASSSSIGTDTQYF.

The chain uses TRBV19 and TRBJ1-2; no definite D call. This CDR3 comprises 12 residues. From germline, CDR1 is LNHDA and CDR2 SQIVND (reference sequence). V gave up 2 bases and J gave up 6 bases, with 7 bases separating them. The CDR3 sequence is CASSIRSHGYTF. In DNA, the CDR3 is TGTGCCAGTAGTATACGGAGCCATGGCTACACCTTC. Filled out from reference TRBV19 and TRBJ1-2, the complete variable domain reads DGGITQSPKYLFRKEGQNVTLSCEQNLNHDAMYWYRQDPGQGLRLIYYSQIVNDFQKGDIAEGYSVSREKKESFPLTVTSAQKNPTAFYLCASSIRSHGYTFGSGTRLTVV.

Only one count was recorded for this clone. A junction end diverges from the germline sequence, so it may reflect a read error. The V gene is TRBV9, the J gene TRBJ2-1, with a possible D match to TRBD2 (5 bases). From germline, CDR1 is SGDLS and CDR2 YYNGEE. The CDR3 runs 15 residues. The chain's CDR3 is CASRVATSSYNEQFF. CDR3 in DNA: TGTGCCAGCAGGGTAGCGACCAGCTCCTACAATGAGCAGTTCTTC.

In DNA form, the CDR3 reads TGTGCCAGCAGATTCCTGACTAGCGGGAGTCATGAGCAGTTCTTC. Residues: CASRFLTSGSHEQFF. This chain links TRBV7-9 with TRBJ2-1; TRBD2 aligns across 12 bases. This CDR3 has 15 amino acids. Germline values: CDR1 SEHNR, CDR2 FQNEAQ (reference sequence). Trimming removed 6 bases from V and 8 bases from J; junction bases left unmatched: 8.

The V and J genes are TRBV6-6 and TRBJ2-3; TRBD2 matches 8 bases. The V and J ends lost 6 bases and 0 bases, in that order; junction bases with no gene match: 5. CDR1 is MNHNY, CDR2 SVGAGI, per germline (reference sequence). The CDR3 length is 15 residues. In nucleotides, the CDR3 is TGTGCCAGCAGCGTGACTAGCGCCAGCACAGATACGCAGTATTTT. This sequence encodes CASSVTSASTDTQYF.

This chain links TRBV28 with TRBJ2-3; D is ambiguous. This CDR3 has 15 residues. V lost 2 bases to trimming and J lost 4 bases, with 13 bases between them. Germline CDR1 reads MDHEN; CDR2 reads SYDVKM. The CDR3 DNA follows: TGTGCCAGCAGTTTACCCGACTTGGATTCAGATACGCAGTATTTT. This gives the protein CASSLPDLDSDTQYF.

This chain connects TRBV7-6 to TRBJ2-6; 9 bases match TRBD1. The CDR3 covers 20 residues. From germline, CDR1 is SGHVS and CDR2 FNYEAQ. Trimming took 5 bases from V and 1 from J; bases not matched to a gene: 15. This CDR3 is CASSIGQGRFQKSGANVLTF. The CDR3 DNA reads TGTGCCAGCAGCATTGGACAGGGGAGGTTCCAAAAATCTGGGGCCAACGTCCTGACTTTC.

J is TRBJ1-5 and V is TRBV6-5; the D gene is possibly TRBD1 (6 bases). CDR1 is MNHEY, CDR2 SVGAGI, per germline. This CDR3 is 14 amino acids long. V was cut by 5 bases and J by 7 bases, with 15 bases left in between. The CDR3 sequence is CASSQTGPLQPQHF. CDR3 DNA: TGTGCCAGCAGTCAGACAGGTCCTTTACAGCCCCAGCATTTT.

This clone was recorded only once. This rearrangement joins TRBV6-5 to TRBJ1-2, with 9 bases fitting TRBD1. J was trimmed by 6 bases and V by 6 bases; bases with no gene match: 8. This CDR3 has 14 residues. Germline V gene sequence: CDR1 MNHEY, CDR2 SVGAGI. The chain's CDR3 is CASSKDRGADGYTF. The CDR3 DNA is TGTGCCAGCAGCAAGGACAGGGGCGCGGATGGCTACACCTTC.

Notes on this clone: The identical CDR3 is also encoded by other nucleotide sequences in the sample. V and J are TRBV27 and TRBJ2-7; 7 bases are a match to TRBD1. This CDR3 region has 14 residues. Germline V gene sequence: CDR1 MNHEY, CDR2 SMNVEV (reference sequence). Losses at the gene ends were 1 base for V and 3 bases for J; bases not matched to a gene: 3. The CDR3 spells CASSLLAGGYEQYF. In DNA, the CDR3 is TGTGCCAGCAGTTTATTGGCAGGGGGCTACGAGCAGTACTTC.

This clone was picked up one time. CDR3 DNA: TGTGCCAGCAGTAAAGGGACCCGGGCTCGTGAAAAACTGTTTTTT. This codes for CASSKGTRAREKLFF. V is TRBV27 and J is TRBJ1-4, with D perhaps TRBD1 (5 bases). The V gene's germline CDR1 is MNHEY and CDR2 SMNVEV (reference sequence). Trimming stripped 5 bases from V and 7 bases from J, with 17 bases between. This CDR3 is built from 15 residues. Full variable domain (rest looked up from reference TRBV27 and TRBJ1-4): EAQVTQNPRYLITVTGKKLTVTCSQNMNHEYMSWYRQDPGLGLRQIYYSMNVEVTDKGDVPEGYKVSRKEKRNFPLILESPSPNQTSLYFCASSKGTRAREKLFFGSGTQLSVL.

The chain recombines TRBV4-1 with TRBJ2-7; TRBD2 aligns across 8 bases. Germline CDR1 is MGHRA and CDR2 is YSYEKL. The CDR3 has 15 residues. With V trimmed by 5 bases and J by 2 bases, 8 bases remained unmatched. The CDR3 loop is CASSVIDSGAYEQYF. The CDR3, as DNA: TGCGCCAGCAGCGTAATCGATAGCGGGGCCTACGAGCAGTACTTC.

The CDR3 bases are TGTGCCAGCAGCCTGGGGAGGGGTAGCAATCAGCCCCAGCATTTT. This sequence encodes CASSLGRGSNQPQHF. The rearrangement joins TRBV5-6 to TRBJ1-5; D may be TRBD1 (5 bases). Germline CDR1 and CDR2: SGHDT and YYEEEE. The CDR3 extends over 15 amino acids. V was clipped by 4 bases and J by 0 bases, with 11 bases between them.

This chain connects TRBV7-9 to TRBJ2-4; 7 bases match TRBD1. The CDR3 extends over 17 amino acids. The V gene's germline CDR1 is SEHNR and CDR2 FQNEAQ (reference sequence). Trimming took 5 bases from V and 0 from J; bases not matched to a gene: 10. The CDR3 DNA is TGTGCCAGCAGCGGTAGAGGACAGGAGAGAGCCAAAAACATTCAGTACTTC. This gives the protein CASSGRGQERAKNIQYF.

J is TRBJ2-1 and V is TRBV2; D is undetermined. The CDR3 totals 15 residues. V was trimmed by 2 bases and J by 5 bases, leaving 13 bases between them. Looked up from germline, CDR1 is SNHLY and CDR2 is FYNNEI. Written as DNA, the CDR3 is TGTGCCAGCAGTGAACGACTGACGCCCGACAATGAGCAGTTCTTC. The encoded protein is CASSERLTPDNEQFF.

The J gene is TRBJ1-2, the V gene TRBV28, with D possibly TRBD1 on 5 matching bases. Deletions cut 6 bases from V and 8 bases from J, with 19 bases between. Germline values: CDR1 MDHEN, CDR2 SYDVKM. The CDR3 totals 14 residues. As DNA, the CDR3 is TGTGCCAGCAGAAAAACGAGAGGGGTCGAGGGCTACACCTTC. Its translation: CASRKTRGVEGYTF.

This chain connects TRBV11-3 to TRBJ2-7, with 9 nucleotides matching TRBD2. The CDR3 consists of 13 residues. The V gene's germline CDR1 is SGHNT and CDR2 YENEEA. Unmatched junction bases numbered 4, after V lost 5 bases and J lost 5 bases. The CDR3 is CASSRREGDEQYF. CDR3 DNA: TGTGCCAGCAGCCGGCGGGAGGGGGACGAGCAGTACTTC.

The chain recombines TRBV9 with TRBJ2-1; 7 bases map to TRBD2. Trimming removed 4 bases from V and 10 bases from J; junction bases left unmatched: 8. Looked up from germline, CDR1 is SGDLS and CDR2 is YYNGEE. The CDR3 is 13 residues long. The CDR3 protein is CASSPDWEGEQFF. The CDR3 bases are TGTGCCAGCAGCCCAGACTGGGAGGGCGAGCAGTTCTTC. The entire variable domain, with the rest obtained from reference TRBV9 and TRBJ2-1, is as follows: DSGVTQTPKHLITATGQRVTLRCSPRSGDLSVYWYQQSLDQGLQFLIQYYNGEERAKGNILERFSAQQFPDLHSELNLSSLELGDSALYFCASSPDWEGEQFFGPGTRLTVL.

The chain employs TRBV5-6 and TRBJ1-2; TRBD1 aligns across 10 bases. Germline loops: CDR1 SGHDT, CDR2 YYEEEE. This CDR3 is built from 14 residues. Trimming took 5 bases from V and 6 from J; bases not matched to a gene: 7. Written as DNA, the CDR3 is TGTGCCAGCAGGGCGACAGGGGGCGATAATGGCTACACCTTC. It translates to CASRATGGDNGYTF.

This rearrangement joins TRBV27 to TRBJ2-7; possibly TRBD1 for D (6 bases). Trimming stripped 4 bases from V and 0 bases from J, with 13 bases between. The CDR3 sequence is 15 residues long. Looked up from germline, CDR1 is MNHEY and CDR2 is SMNVEV (reference sequence). The CDR3 DNA sequence: TGTGCCAGCAGTTCCAGACAGGACAGCTCCTACGAGCAGTACTTC. This gives the protein CASSSRQDSSYEQYF.

The chain carries TRBV28 and TRBJ2-3; 7 bases match TRBD2. Losses at the gene ends were 1 base for V and 6 bases for J; bases not matched to a gene: 7. CDR3 length: 15 amino acids. Germline V lookup: CDR1 MDHEN, CDR2 SYDVKM. CDR3 loop: CASSLLSAGADTQYF. The CDR3 nucleotides read TGTGCCAGCAGTTTATTATCGGCGGGAGCGGATACGCAGTATTTT.